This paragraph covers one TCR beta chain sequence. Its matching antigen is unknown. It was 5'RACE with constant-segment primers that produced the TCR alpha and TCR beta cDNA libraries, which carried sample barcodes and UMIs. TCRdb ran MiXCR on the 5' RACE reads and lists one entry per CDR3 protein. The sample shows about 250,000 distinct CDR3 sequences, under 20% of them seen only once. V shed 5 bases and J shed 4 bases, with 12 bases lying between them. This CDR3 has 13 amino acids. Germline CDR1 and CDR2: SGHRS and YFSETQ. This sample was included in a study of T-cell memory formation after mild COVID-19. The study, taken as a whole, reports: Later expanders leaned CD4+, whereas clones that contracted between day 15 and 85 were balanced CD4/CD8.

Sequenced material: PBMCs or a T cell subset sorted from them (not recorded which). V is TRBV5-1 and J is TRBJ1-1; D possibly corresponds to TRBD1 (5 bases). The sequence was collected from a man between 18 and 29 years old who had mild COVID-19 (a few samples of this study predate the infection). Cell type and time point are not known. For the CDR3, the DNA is TGCGCCAGCAGACCCCCGGGGGGCACTGAAGCTTTCTTT. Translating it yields CASRPPGGTEAFF. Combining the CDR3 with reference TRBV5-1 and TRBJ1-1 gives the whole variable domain KAGVTQTPRYLIKTRGQQVTLSCSPISGHRSVSWYQQTPGQGLQFLFEYFSETQRNKGNFPGRFSGRQFSNSRSEMNVSTLELGDSALYLCASRPPGGTEAFFGQGTRLTVV.